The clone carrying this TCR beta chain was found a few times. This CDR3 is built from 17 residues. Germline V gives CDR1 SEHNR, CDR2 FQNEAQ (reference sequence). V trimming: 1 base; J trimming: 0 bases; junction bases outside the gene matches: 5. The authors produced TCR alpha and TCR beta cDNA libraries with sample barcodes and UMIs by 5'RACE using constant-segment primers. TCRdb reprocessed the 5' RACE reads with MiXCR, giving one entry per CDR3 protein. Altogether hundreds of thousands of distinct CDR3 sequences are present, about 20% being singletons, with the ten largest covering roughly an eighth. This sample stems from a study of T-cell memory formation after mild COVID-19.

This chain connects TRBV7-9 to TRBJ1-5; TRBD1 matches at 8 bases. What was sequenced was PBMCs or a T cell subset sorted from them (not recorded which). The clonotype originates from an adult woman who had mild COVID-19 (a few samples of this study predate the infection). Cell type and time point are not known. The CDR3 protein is CASSLGQGSYSNQPQHF. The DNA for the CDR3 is TGTGCCAGCAGCTTAGGACAGGGGAGCTATAGCAATCAGCCCCAGCATTTT.